This record covers a single T cell receptor beta chain. Its antigen is not identified. Profiled with immunoSEQ multiplex PCR; TCRdb holds only in-frame clones, not every one. The sample includes roughly 2,000,000 clones, 93% of them seen just once. The sample belongs to a study of shared clonotypes between healthy human individuals. The overall study: Researchers drew samples from a couple of women and a few men aged 18 to 49. Findings and limits, study-wide: Non-shared clonotypes had lower generation probabilities than those shared by all four donors. Around 5% of naive CD4 clonotypes were common to several donors.

Selected positively for CCR7 and CD45RO-negative, naive CD8 cells excluded terminally differentiated effector memory CD45RA+ cells. Trimming took 2 bases from V and 0 from J; bases not matched to a gene: 8. The CDR3 runs 18 residues. CDR1 and CDR2 from the germline V gene are MNHNS and SASEGT. J is TRBJ2-1 and V is TRBV6-1; 9 bases agree with TRBD2. This clonotype originated in a man aged 18 to 35 in good health. Some clones in this sample may be carry-over from other donors' samples. The source material was naive CD8+ T cells from PBMCs. The CDR3 is CASSESAGAGGSYNEQFF. CDR3 nucleotide sequence: TGTGCCAGCAGTGAAAGTGCGGGAGCGGGAGGCTCCTACAATGAGCAGTTCTTC.